In this sample, the clone carrying this TCR beta chain turned up once. Its specificity is not known. TCRdb's copy holds only in-frame clones and misses some; the assay was immunoSEQ multiplex PCR. Of about 130,000 clones in the sample, 89% are singletons; the top ten hold 0.95% to 1.3%. The CDR3 covers 14 residues. Trimming stripped 2 bases from V and 7 bases from J, with 14 bases between. The germline gives CDR1 GTSNPN, CDR2 SVGIG (reference sequence). The data derive from a study of cytomegalovirus exposure and HLA in healthy donors. Study-wide results and caveats: In vitro checks showed that a few CMV-associated chains really do target CMV antigens.

This sequence was found in a woman under 30 in good health and CMV-seronegative. What was sequenced was PBMCs. The chain is built from TRBV30 and TRBJ2-2; a weak D match, TRBD2 (5 bases). The CDR3 coding sequence is TGTGCCTGGAGTACTGCCCCGGGGTTCGGGGAGCTGTTTTTT. This translates into CAWSTAPGFGELFF.